A selection of T cell receptor beta chains follows, all from one sample in a study of OX40 agonist ivuxolimab in advanced cancers. The protocol was immunoSEQ multiplex PCR, while the TCRdb copy is restricted to in-frame clones and leaves out a portion. Among 60,000 to 75,000 clones, 81% were seen once, and the ten largest hold roughly 1%. The sequences come from CD4+ or CD8+ T cells sorted from blood, collected in a trial of the OX40 agonist ivuxolimab. All receptors come from an adult with an advanced solid tumor such as melanoma, head and neck, liver or kidney cancer. CDR3s include the opening cysteine and the closing phenylalanine or tryptophan. Each record gives: CDR3 protein, CDR3 DNA, J gene, D gene, V gene. A D gene is named only where the DNA matches it firmly.

CSVGRDRGQPQHF TGCAGCGTTGGGAGGGACAGAGGCCAGCCCCAGCATTTT TRBJ1-5 TRBD1 TRBV29-1
CSAGTDHNQPQHF TGCAGCGCCGGGACCGATCACAATCAGCCCCAGCATTTT TRBJ1-5 . TRBV29-1
CASSRNGVSSYGYTF TGTGCCAGCAGCCGTAACGGGGTTTCGAGCTATGGCTACACCTTC TRBJ1-2 . TRBV14
CASSRTGTTEAFF TGTGCCAGCAGCCGGACAGGGACGACTGAAGCTTTCTTT TRBJ1-1 TRBD1 TRBV6-6
CASSYSLRGNTEAFF TGTGCCAGCAGTTACTCGTTGCGGGGTAACACTGAAGCTTTCTTT TRBJ1-1 . TRBV6-5
CSAVQETQYF TGCAGTGCTGTTCAAGAGACCCAGTACTTC TRBJ2-5 . TRBV20-1
CASSALHGSGGTDTQYF TGTGCCAGCAGCGCCCTCCACGGCAGCGGGGGGACAGATACGCAGTATTTT TRBJ2-3 TRBD2 TRBV9
CASSPQGFNTDTQYF TGTGCCAGCAGCCCACAGGGTTTTAACACGGATACGCAGTATTTT TRBJ2-3 . TRBV11-2
CASSYADRAPSF TGTGCCAGCAGCTACGCGGACAGGGCCCCGTCCTTC TRBJ2-7 TRBD1 TRBV5-4
CASSLSGESYEQYF TGTGCCAGCAGCTTGTCTGGGGAATCCTACGAGCAGTACTTC TRBJ2-7 . TRBV7-3
CASGANRGQNTGELFF TGTGCTAGTGGTGCAAACAGGGGGCAGAACACCGGGGAGCTGTTTTTT TRBJ2-2 TRBD1 TRBV12-5
CASSVGQGRGGTEAFF TGTGCCAGCAGTGTGGGGCAGGGCAGGGGAGGGACTGAAGCTTTCTTT TRBJ1-1 . TRBV6-1
CASSDGQGEETQYF TGTGCCAGCAGCGATGGACAGGGCGAAGAGACCCAGTACTTC TRBJ2-5 TRBD1 TRBV11-1
CASSPQGVGNEQFF TGTGCCAGTAGTCCACAGGGTGTTGGTAATGAGCAGTTCTTC TRBJ2-1 . TRBV19
CASTRGPNPQNIQYF TGTGCCAGTACTCGTGGGCCAAACCCCCAAAACATTCAGTACTTC TRBJ2-4 . TRBV19
CASSYAIPYNEQFF TGTGCCAGCAGTTATGCTATTCCTTACAATGAGCAGTTCTTC TRBJ2-1 . TRBV6-5
CASSAKWGIGSVYTF TGTGCCAGCAGTGCCAAGTGGGGGATAGGGTCGGTCTACACCTTC TRBJ1-2 . TRBV2
CASSLGGQGTDTQYF TGTGCCAGCAGCTTAGGGGGACAGGGGACAGATACGCAGTATTTT TRBJ2-3 TRBD1 TRBV7-9